What follows describes a single T cell receptor (beta chain). This sample is drawn from a study of T cell responses to AZD1222 COVID-19 vaccine. Some clones are missing from TCRdb's copy, which holds only in-frame ones; the method was immunoSEQ multiplex PCR. The sample has roughly 160,000 clones; 80% to 90% are singletons. The V end was cut by 2 bases, the J end by 2 bases, with 13 bases between. Germline-derived CDR1 and CDR2 are MRHNA and SNTAGT. CDR3 length: 17 residues. The sequenced sample was peripheral blood, obtained on day 0 of AZD1222 vaccination. The sequence derives from an adult in good health. This chain links TRBV6-4 with TRBJ2-6, with D perhaps TRBD1 (5 bases). The CDR3 sequence: CASSDGAGSPGANVLTF. The CDR3 DNA is TGTGCCAGCAGTGACGGGGCAGGGTCCCCTGGGGCCAACGTCCTGACTTTC.